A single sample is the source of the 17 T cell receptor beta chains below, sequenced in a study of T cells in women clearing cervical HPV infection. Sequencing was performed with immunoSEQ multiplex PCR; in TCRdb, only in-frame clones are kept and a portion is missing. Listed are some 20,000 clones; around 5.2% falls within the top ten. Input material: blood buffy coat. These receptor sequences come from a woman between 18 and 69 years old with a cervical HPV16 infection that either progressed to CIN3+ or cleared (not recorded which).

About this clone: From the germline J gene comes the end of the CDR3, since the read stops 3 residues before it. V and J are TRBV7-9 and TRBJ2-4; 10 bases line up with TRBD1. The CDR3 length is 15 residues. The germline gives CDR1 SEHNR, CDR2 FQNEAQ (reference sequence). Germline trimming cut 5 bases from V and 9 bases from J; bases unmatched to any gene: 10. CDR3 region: CASSEGQGTVTIQYF. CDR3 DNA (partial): TGTGCCAGCAGCGAGGGACAGGGGACGGTTACCATT. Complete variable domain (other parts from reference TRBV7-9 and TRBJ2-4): DTGVSQNPRHKITKRGQNVTFRCDPISEHNRLYWYRQTLGQGPEFLTYFQNEAQLEKSRLLSDRFSAERPKGSFSTLEIQRTEQGDSAMYLCASSEGQGTVTIQYFGAGTRLSVL.

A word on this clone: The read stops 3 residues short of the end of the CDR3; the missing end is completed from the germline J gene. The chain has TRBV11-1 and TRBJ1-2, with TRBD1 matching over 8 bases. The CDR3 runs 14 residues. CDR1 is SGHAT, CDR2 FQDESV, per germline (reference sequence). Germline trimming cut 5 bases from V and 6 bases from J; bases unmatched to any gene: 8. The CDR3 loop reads CASSLDDRGHGYTF. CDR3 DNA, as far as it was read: TGTGCCAGCAGCCTCGACGACAGGGGTCATGGC.

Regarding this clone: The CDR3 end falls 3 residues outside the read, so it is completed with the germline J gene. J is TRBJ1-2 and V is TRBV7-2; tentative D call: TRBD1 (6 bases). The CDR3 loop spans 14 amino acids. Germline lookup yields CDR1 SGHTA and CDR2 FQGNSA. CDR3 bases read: TGTGCCAGCAGCTCATCGGGGGGCTACAATGAC. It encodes CASSSSGGYND. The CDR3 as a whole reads CASSSSGGYNDYTF. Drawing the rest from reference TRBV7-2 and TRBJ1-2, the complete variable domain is GAGVSQSPSNKVTEKGKDVELRCDPISGHTALYWYRQSLGQGLEFLIYFQGNSAPDKSGLPSDRFSAERTGGSVSTLTIQRTQQEDSAVYLCASSSSGGYNDYTFGSGTRLTVV.

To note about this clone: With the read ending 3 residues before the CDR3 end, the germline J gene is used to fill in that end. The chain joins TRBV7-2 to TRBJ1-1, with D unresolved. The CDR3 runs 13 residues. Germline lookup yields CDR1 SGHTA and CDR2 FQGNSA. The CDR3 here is CASSLDRRRKAFF. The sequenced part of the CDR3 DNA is TGTGCCAGCAGCTTAGACCGGCGGCGGAAA.

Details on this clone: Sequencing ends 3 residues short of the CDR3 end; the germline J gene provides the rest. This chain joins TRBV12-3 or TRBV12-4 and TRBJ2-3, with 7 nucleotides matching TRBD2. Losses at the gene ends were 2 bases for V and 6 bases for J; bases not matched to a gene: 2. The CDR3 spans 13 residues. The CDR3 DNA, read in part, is TGTGCCAGCAGTTTACGGGGAGGGGATACG. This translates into CASSLRGGDT. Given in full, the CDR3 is CASSLRGGDTQYF.

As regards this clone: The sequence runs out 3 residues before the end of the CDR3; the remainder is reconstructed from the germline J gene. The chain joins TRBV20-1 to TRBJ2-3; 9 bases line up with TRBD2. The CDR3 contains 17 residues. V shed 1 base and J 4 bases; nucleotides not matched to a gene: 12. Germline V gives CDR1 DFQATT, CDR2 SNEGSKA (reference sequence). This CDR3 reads CSARVTSGSTHADTQYF. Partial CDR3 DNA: TGCAGTGCTAGAGTGACTAGCGGTTCTACTCACGCAGATACG.

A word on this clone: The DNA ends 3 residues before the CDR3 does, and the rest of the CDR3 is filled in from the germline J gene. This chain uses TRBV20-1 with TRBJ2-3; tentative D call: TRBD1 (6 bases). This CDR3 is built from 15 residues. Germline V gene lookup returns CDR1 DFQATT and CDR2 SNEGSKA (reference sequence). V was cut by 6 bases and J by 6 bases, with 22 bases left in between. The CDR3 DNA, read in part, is TGCAGTGCCACAGGGATAAGGACCCACACGGATACG. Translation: CSATGIRTHTDT. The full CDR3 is CSATGIRTHTDTQYF.

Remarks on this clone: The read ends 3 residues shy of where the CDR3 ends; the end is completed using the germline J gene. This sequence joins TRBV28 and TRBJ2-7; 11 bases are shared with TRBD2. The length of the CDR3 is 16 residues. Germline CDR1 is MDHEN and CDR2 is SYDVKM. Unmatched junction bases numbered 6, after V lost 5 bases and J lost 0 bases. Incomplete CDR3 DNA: TGTGCCAGCAGTCCACCTAGCGGGGGGAGCTCCTACGAG. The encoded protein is CASSPPSGGSSYE. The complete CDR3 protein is CASSPPSGGSSYEQYF.

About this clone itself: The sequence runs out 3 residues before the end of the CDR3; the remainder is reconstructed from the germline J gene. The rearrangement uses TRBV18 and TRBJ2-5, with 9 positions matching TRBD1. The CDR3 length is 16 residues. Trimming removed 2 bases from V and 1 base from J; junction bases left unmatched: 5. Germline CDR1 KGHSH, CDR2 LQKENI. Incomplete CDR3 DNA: TGTGCCAGCTCACCAACAGGGGGCCTCCCCCAAGAGACC. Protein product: CASSPTGGLPQET. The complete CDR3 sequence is CASSPTGGLPQETQYF.

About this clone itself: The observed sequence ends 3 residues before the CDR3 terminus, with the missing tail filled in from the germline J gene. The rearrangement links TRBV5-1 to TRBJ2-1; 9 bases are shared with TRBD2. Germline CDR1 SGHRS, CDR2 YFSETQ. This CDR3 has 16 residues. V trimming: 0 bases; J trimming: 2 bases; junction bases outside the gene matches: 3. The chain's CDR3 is CASSLDGGGAYNEQFF. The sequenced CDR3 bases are TGCGCCAGCAGCTTGGACGGCGGGGGGGCCTACAATGAG.

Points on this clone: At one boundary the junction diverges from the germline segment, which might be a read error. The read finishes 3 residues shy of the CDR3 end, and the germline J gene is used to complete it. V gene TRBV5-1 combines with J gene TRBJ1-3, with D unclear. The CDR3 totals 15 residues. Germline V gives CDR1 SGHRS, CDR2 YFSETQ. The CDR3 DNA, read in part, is TGCGCCAGCAGCTTGGTAGGGAATGCGGGAAACACG. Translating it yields CASSLVGNAGNT. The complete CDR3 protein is CASSLVGNAGNTIYF.

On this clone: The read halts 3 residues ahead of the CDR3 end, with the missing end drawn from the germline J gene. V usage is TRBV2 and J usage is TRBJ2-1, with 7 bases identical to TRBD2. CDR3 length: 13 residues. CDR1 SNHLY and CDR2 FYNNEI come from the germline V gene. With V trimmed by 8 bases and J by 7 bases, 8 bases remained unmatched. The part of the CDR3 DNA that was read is TGTGCCAGCCCGGGACTACCACTGAATGAG. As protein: CASPGLPLNE. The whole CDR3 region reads CASPGLPLNEQFF.

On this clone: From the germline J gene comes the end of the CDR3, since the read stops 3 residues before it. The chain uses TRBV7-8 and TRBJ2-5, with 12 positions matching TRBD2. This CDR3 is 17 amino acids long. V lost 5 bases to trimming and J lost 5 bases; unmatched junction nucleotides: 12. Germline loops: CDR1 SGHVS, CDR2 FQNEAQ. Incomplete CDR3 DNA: TGTGCCAGCAGCCCGAGGGCTAGCGGGGGGGCCTGGGAGACC. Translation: CASSPRASGGAWET. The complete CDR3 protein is CASSPRASGGAWETQYF.

The CDR3: CASSYSDRYEQYF. The part of the CDR3 DNA that was read is TGTGCCAGCAGTTACTCCGACAGGTACGAG. The J gene is TRBJ2-7, the V gene TRBV6-2 or TRBV6-3; D is perhaps TRBD1 (6 bases). The read terminates 3 residues before the CDR3 end, so the remaining end is supplied by the germline J gene. V was trimmed by 0 bases and J by 4 bases, leaving 7 bases between them. The CDR3 extends over 13 amino acids. Germline V CDR1 and CDR2: MNHEY, SVGEGT.

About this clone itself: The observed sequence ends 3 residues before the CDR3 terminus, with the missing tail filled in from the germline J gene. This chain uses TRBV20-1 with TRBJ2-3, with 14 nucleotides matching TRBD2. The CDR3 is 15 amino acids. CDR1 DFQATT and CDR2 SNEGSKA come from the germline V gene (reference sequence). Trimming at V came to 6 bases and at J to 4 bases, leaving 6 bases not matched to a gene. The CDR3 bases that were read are TGCAGTGCCCCTAAGACTAGCGGGGGGGCAGATACG. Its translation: CSAPKTSGGADT. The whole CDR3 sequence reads CSAPKTSGGADTQYF.

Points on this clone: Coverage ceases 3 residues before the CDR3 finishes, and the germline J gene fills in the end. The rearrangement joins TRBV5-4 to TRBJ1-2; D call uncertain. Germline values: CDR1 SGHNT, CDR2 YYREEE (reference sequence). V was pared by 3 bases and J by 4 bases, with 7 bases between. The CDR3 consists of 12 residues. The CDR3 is CASSYSSYGYTF. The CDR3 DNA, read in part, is TGTGCCAGCAGCTATAGCAGCTATGGC.

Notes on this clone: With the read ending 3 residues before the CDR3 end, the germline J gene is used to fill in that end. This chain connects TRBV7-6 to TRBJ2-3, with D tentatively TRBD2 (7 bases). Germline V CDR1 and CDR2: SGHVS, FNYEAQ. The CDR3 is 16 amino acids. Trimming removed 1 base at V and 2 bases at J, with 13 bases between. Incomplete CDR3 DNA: TGTGCCAGCAGCTTAGTGGCGGGGGCTAACACAGATACG. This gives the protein CASSLVAGANTDT. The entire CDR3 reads CASSLVAGANTDTQYF.